This TCR beta chain stems from a study of T cells after yellow fever vaccination. About the research overall: SMART-Seq v4 Ultra Low Input prepared the low-cell-number fractions. Study conclusions and caveats: Contamination by abundant bulk-population clonotypes could be present in FACS-sorted repertoires. Most clones from primary vaccination resurfaced after the booster (around 97% CD4, more than 75% CD8).

The CDR3 loop spans 14 amino acids. CDR1 and CDR2 from the germline V gene are LGHNA and YNFKEQ. V lost 2 bases and J 3 bases, leaving 7 bases between the germline ends. This clonotype has ten or more counts. The antigen is unknown. Universal primer sites and UMIs were introduced during 5'RACE template-switching synthesis of TCR cDNA. One entry per CDR3 protein, called by TCRdb with MiXCR from the 5' RACE reads. This table has about 250,000 distinct CDR3 sequences, approximately 3.6% appearing once. The sequence came from a young man who received the YFV17D yellow fever vaccine. The material was PBMCs, obtained 15 days after the yellow fever booster vaccination. The chain has TRBV4-2 and TRBJ1-4; D call uncertain. The CDR3 loop reads CASSQYSANEKLFF. In DNA, the CDR3 is TGTGCCAGCAGCCAATACAGCGCTAATGAAAAACTGTTTTTT.